The rows below give T cell receptor beta chains drawn from one sample of a study of blood T cell repertoires in COVID-19. Sequenced by immunoSEQ multiplex PCR; TCRdb stores in-frame clones only, minus some. In the table there are around 77,000 clones, more than 75% of which are singletons. Sequenced sample: peripheral blood. These receptors were taken from a man in his 70s with active or convalescent COVID-19. Both conserved end residues are part of each CDR3. Only part of the rows carry a size: once, few, many, or a class if the clone is expanded.

clone_size v_call cdr3_aa
. TRBV5-4 CASSLGFPSGANVLTF
. TRBV5-1 CASSLTSGSYEQYF
. TRBV3-1/TRBV3-2 CASSRTGTGGAYTEAFF
. TRBV29-1 CSADTYRDRPNTEAFF
few TRBV10-3 CAISETGGTYEQYF
. TRBV9 CASSAWTSGRPYNEQFF
. TRBV29-1 CSARQLGGTEAFF
. TRBV29-1 CSVRGTDTQYF
. TRBV7-3 CASSLTSVLADEQFF
. TRBV10-3 CASTGHETQYF
. TRBV28 CASSPEDRVDGYTF
. TRBV24-1 CATSDPGQGSYEQYF
once TRBV19 CASSIDPGHPNTEAFF
. TRBV7-2 CASSFGTLNTEAFF
once TRBV7-9 CASSFGQSNNSPLHF
. TRBV7-7 CAIGYSGGRSYEQYF
few TRBV19 CASSIGHRVYEQYF
. TRBV18 CASSPNMNTGELFF
. TRBV27 CASSTSRLARDTQYF
. TRBV19 CASSIGQLLYGYTF
few TRBV5-1 CASSPPGTGNTGELFF
. TRBV7-9 CASSLMGVGGPREQYF
. TRBV28 CASSPRDARTGATDTQYF
. TRBV30 CAWSWLAGGDTGELFF
once TRBV10-3 CAIKLSGVGITEAFF
. TRBV7-9 CASSDDSGTGLAKNIQYF
once TRBV2 CASSEALRETQYF
. TRBV19 CASSIALAGDWWDNEQFF
. TRBV6-4 CASSPGDNSPLHF
. TRBV7-9 CASSRDRRDNSPLHF
. TRBV5-8 CASSLEFDSRTNQPQHF
. TRBV19 CASSSGAAGANVLTF
. TRBV19 CASTLPGQGSTGELFF
. TRBV3-1/TRBV3-2 CASSQNTGRMVTQYF
once TRBV9 CASSVGLAAGDTQYF
. TRBV28 CASHTTGGSQPQHF
. TRBV11-2 CASSYDSIQLGQGNTIYF
. TRBV6-5 CASTSGGGEAFF
. TRBV21-1 CASTPTGQALGNTEAFF
. TRBV5-1 CASSLEPTGLNGYTF
. TRBV5-6 CASSWQYGYTF
. TRBV9 CASSVGTSGKNIQYF
. TRBV5-4 CASSLLGGSSYNEQFF
. TRBV7-2 CASRYLPGTAYNEQFF
. TRBV27 CASSPGQSYEQYF
. TRBV30 CAWSVLTVEYF
. TRBV6-5 CASRIKSGSGNTIYF
. TRBV6-5 CASSYGAGGTGELFF
. TRBV7-9 CASSLGGGPAGYTF
. TRBV5-6 CASSLMGKTDTQYF
. TRBV6-2/TRBV6-3 CASSTDRYQPQHF
. TRBV6-5 CASSPDRGGQPQHF
. TRBV28 CASSQGPAGNQPQHF